Following are 17 T cell receptor beta chains from one sample sequenced in a study of cytomegalovirus exposure and HLA in healthy donors. Researchers ran the PCR with 60 Vbeta and 13 Jbeta primers. This table comes from immunoSEQ multiplex PCR, and its TCRdb copy is limited to in-frame clones, with some not included. The table includes 55,000 to 65,000 clones, around 89% detected once. Specimen: PBMCs. The receptors originated from a man aged 30 to 39 in good health and CMV-seropositive.

The chain recombines TRBV7-9 with TRBJ2-7; D unclear. CDR1 SEHNR and CDR2 FQNEAQ come from the germline V gene (reference sequence). The ends were cut back, 1 base at V and 0 bases at J, with 10 bases in the middle. This CDR3 has 15 residues. The CDR3, as DNA: TGTGCCAGCAGCTTAGTCGCGCCGAGCTCCTACGAGCAGTACTTC. Protein: CASSLVAPSSYEQYF.

The V gene is TRBV30, the J gene TRBJ1-1, with D perhaps matching TRBD1 (6 bases). The CDR3 contains 13 residues. Per germline, CDR1 GTSNPN and CDR2 SVGIG (reference sequence). Between the trimmed V and J ends, which lost 2 bases and 4 bases, there was a span of 11 bases. In nucleotides, the CDR3 is TGTGCCTGGAGTCCTAACAGGGTCACTGAAGCTTTCTTT. Encoded protein: CAWSPNRVTEAFF.

V gene TRBV4-2 combines with J gene TRBJ2-7; 7 bases agree with TRBD1. V was clipped by 1 base and J by 3 bases; unmatched bases: 15. Germline V lookup: CDR1 LGHNA, CDR2 YNFKEQ. The CDR3 spans 18 residues. The chain's CDR3 is CASSQGQITGVDFYEQYF. The DNA for the CDR3 is TGTGCCAGCAGCCAAGGCCAAATTACAGGGGTCGACTTCTACGAGCAGTACTTC.

The chain employs TRBV30 and TRBJ2-5; 9 bases map to TRBD2. Germline V gives CDR1 GTSNPN, CDR2 SVGIG (reference sequence). The trim removed 4 bases at V and 0 bases at J, leaving 21 bases unmatched. The CDR3 sequence is 20 residues long. The CDR3 DNA follows: TGTGCCTGGACGGGCTCAGGACTAGCGAACCTCAAGAAGTACCAAGAGACCCAGTACTTC. Its protein product is CAWTGSGLANLKKYQETQYF.

The V and J genes are TRBV5-1 and TRBJ1-1; TRBD1 matches at 9 bases. CDR3 length: 16 residues. Germline V gives CDR1 SGHRS, CDR2 YFSETQ. Losses at the gene ends were 4 bases for V and 5 bases for J; bases not matched to a gene: 12. CDR3 in amino acids: CASSPQGDRDETEAFF. For the CDR3, the DNA is TGCGCCAGCAGCCCGCAGGGGGACAGGGATGAGACTGAAGCTTTCTTT.

This clone occurred a few times. The chain uses TRBV5-4 and TRBJ2-1, with 10 nucleotides matching TRBD2. V shed 0 bases, J shed 8 bases, and the junction held 5 bases outside the gene matches. CDR3 length: 15 residues. Germline V gene data show CDR1 as SGHNT and CDR2 as YYREEE (reference sequence). DNA for the CDR3: TGTGCCAGCAGCTTGGAGCCTAGCGGGAGTTATGAGCAGTTCTTC. Translating it yields CASSLEPSGSYEQFF.

The V call is TRBV5-4, the J call TRBJ1-4, with no clear D. Trimming took off 4 bases at V and 7 bases at J, with 14 bases between the two ends. Germline values: CDR1 SGHNT, CDR2 YYREEE (reference sequence). The CDR3 sequence is 14 residues long. The CDR3 sequence is CASSRREGSEKLFF. The CDR3 DNA follows: TGTGCCAGCAGCCGGAGGGAGGGAAGTGAAAAACTGTTTTTT.

The chain employs TRBV28 and TRBJ2-2, with 9 bases lining up with TRBD2. V was pared by 7 bases and J by 7 bases, with 10 bases of the junction left unmatched. Germline V gene lookup returns CDR1 MDHEN and CDR2 SYDVKM. This CDR3 is 15 amino acids long. The CDR3 region has the DNA TGTGCCAGCAATCCAGCGGGAGGCCCTTTCGGGGAGCTGTTTTTT. This codes for CASNPAGGPFGELFF.

This rearrangement joins TRBV28 to TRBJ1-2; 8 bases are shared with TRBD1. Losses at the gene ends were 3 bases for V and 8 bases for J; bases not matched to a gene: 5. CDR1 and CDR2 (germline): MDHEN, SYDVKM. The CDR3 length is 13 residues. CDR3 loop: CASSFRQGAGYTF. The CDR3 DNA reads as TGTGCCAGCAGTTTCCGCCAGGGGGCAGGCTACACCTTC.

The chain couples TRBV25-1 to TRBJ2-2, with D possibly matching TRBD2 (5 bases). The germline V and J ends were trimmed by 4 bases and 8 bases, with 11 bases remaining between them. CDR1 is MGHDK, CDR2 SYGVNS, per germline. The CDR3 loop spans 13 amino acids. CDR3: CASSVSGIGELFF. CDR3 DNA sequence: TGTGCCAGCAGTGTCTCGGGGATTGGGGAGCTGTTTTTT. Full variable domain (missing parts from reference TRBV25-1 and TRBJ2-2): EADIYQTPRYLVIGTGKKITLECSQTMGHDKMYWYQQDPGMELHLIHYSYGVNSTEKGDLSSESTVSRIRTEHFPLTLESARPSHTSQYLCASSVSGIGELFFGEGSRLTVL.

This chain joins TRBV19 and TRBJ1-1; a possible D gene is TRBD1 (6 bases). Trimming shortened V by 8 bases and J by 0 bases, and 22 bases separated the two germline ends. Germline V gene data show CDR1 as LNHDA and CDR2 as SQIVND (reference sequence). The CDR3 sequence is 17 residues long. The CDR3 nucleotides are TGTGCCAGTTCGACGCTGACAGGAGGAACGGTGAACACTGAAGCTTTCTTT. Translation: CASSTLTGGTVNTEAFF.

CDR3 sequence (DNA): TGCGCCAGCAGCCCCGAAGGACAGGGGAATGAAAAACTGTTTTTT. Translated, it gives CASSPEGQGNEKLFF. This sequence joins TRBV5-1 and TRBJ1-4; 9 nucleotides line up with TRBD1. The CDR3 is 15 residues long. Germline-derived CDR1 and CDR2 are SGHRS and YFSETQ. Losses at the gene ends were 4 bases for V and 5 bases for J; bases not matched to a gene: 6.

The chain recombines TRBV7-2 with TRBJ2-3, with a weak D call TRBD2 (6 bases). V lost 5 bases and J 4 bases, leaving 13 bases between the germline ends. The germline V gene encodes CDR1 SGHTA and CDR2 FQGNSA. This CDR3 is 14 amino acids long. Here the CDR3 reads CASSAWRAADTQYF. The CDR3 region has the DNA TGTGCCAGCAGCGCATGGAGGGCCGCAGATACGCAGTATTTT.

The chain joins TRBV19 to TRBJ2-1; TRBD1 matches at 9 bases. J lost 4 bases, V lost 2 bases, and 6 bases had no gene match. The CDR3 spans 16 residues. Germline assignment: CDR1 LNHDA and CDR2 SQIVND (reference sequence). The CDR3 region is CASSIQSGTGYNEQFF. The CDR3 DNA sequence: TGTGCCAGTAGTATACAGTCCGGGACAGGGTACAATGAGCAGTTCTTC.

V is TRBV6-1 and J is TRBJ1-1; D might be TRBD1 (6 bases). This CDR3 has 14 residues. The germline gives CDR1 MNHNS, CDR2 SASEGT. The V end lost 5 bases, the J end lost 2 bases, and 12 bases lay between the germline ends. The CDR3 DNA reads as TGTGCCAGCAGTACCCAGGGGTCAAACACTGAAGCTTTCTTT. Its protein is CASSTQGSNTEAFF.

The V gene is TRBV7-9, the J gene TRBJ2-3; a possible D gene is TRBD1 (5 bases). The germline V and J ends were trimmed by 2 bases and 8 bases, with 5 bases remaining between them. The germline gives CDR1 SEHNR, CDR2 FQNEAQ (reference sequence). The CDR3 length is 11 residues. This CDR3 is CASSLQGTQYF. The CDR3 coding sequence is TGTGCCAGCAGCTTACAGGGTACGCAGTATTTT.

This sequence joins TRBV11-2 and TRBJ1-3; D remains unclear. CDR3 length: 14 residues. Germline values: CDR1 SGHAT, CDR2 FQNNGV. V gave up 1 base and J gave up 5 bases, with 9 bases separating them. The CDR3 DNA reads TGTGCCAGCAGCTTAGTACGTGGGCGAAACACCATATATTTT. Its protein is CASSLVRGRNTIYF.